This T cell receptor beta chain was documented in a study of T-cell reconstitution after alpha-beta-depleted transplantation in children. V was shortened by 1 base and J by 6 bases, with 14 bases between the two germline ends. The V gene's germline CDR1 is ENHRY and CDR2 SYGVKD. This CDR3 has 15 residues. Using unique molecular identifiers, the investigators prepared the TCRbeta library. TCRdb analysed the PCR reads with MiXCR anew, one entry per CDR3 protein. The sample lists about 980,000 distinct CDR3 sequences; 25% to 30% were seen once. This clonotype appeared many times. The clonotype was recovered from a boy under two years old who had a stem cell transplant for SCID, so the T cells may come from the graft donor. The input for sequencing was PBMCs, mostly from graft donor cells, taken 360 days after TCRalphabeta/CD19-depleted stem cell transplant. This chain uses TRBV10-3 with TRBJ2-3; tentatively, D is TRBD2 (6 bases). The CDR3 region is CAISEFGSREDTQYF. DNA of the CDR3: TGTGCCATCAGTGAGTTCGGGTCTCGGGAGGATACGCAGTATTTT.